This TCR beta chain was observed in a study of blood T cell repertoires in COVID-19. J gave up 2 bases and V 6 bases, and 6 bases lay outside the gene matches. Germline CDR1 reads MNHEY; CDR2 reads SMNVEV (reference sequence). The length of the CDR3 is 16 residues. Method: immunoSEQ multiplex PCR; TCRdb's copy keeps in-frame clones and lacks some. The sample includes 70,000 or so clones, roughly 84% of them seen just once. The TCR was taken from a woman younger than 30 with acute or convalescent COVID-19. The specimen sequenced was peripheral blood. The chain recombines TRBV27 with TRBJ2-3, with 12 nucleotides matching TRBD2. The CDR3 region is CASSSTSGGFTDTQYF. The CDR3 nucleotides read TGTGCCAGCAGCTCTACTAGCGGGGGGTTCACAGATACGCAGTATTTT.